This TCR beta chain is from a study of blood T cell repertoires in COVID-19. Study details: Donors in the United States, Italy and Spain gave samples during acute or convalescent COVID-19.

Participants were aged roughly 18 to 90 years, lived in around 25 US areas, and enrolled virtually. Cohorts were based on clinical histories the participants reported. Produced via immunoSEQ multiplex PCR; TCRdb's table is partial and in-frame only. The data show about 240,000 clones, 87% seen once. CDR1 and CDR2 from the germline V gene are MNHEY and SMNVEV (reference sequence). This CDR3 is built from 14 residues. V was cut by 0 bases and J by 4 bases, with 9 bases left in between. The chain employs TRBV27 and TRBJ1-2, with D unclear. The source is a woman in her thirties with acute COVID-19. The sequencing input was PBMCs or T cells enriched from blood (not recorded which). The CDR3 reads CASSLSNGIYGYTF. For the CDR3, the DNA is TGTGCCAGCAGTTTATCGAACGGGATCTATGGCTACACCTTC.